These 16 T cell receptor beta chains share one sample of origin, sequenced in a study of monozygotic twins with inflammatory bowel disease. From the 5' RACE reads, TCRdb lists one entry per CDR3 protein and no DNA. The repertoire shows 310,000 or so distinct CDR3 sequences; the top ten hold 2% to 2.5%. The specimen was blood. The receptors here all came from a human donor with ulcerative colitis or Crohn's disease, or a healthy co-twin of an affected twin (not recorded which).

V gene TRBV30 combines with J gene TRBJ2-1; lacking DNA, the TRBD2 call made by TCRdb goes unchecked. Per the germline V gene, CDR1 is GTSNPN and CDR2 is SVGIG (reference sequence). The CDR3 length is 15 residues. The CDR3 spells CAWSVGLAGAREQFF.

This sequence joins TRBV5-1 and TRBJ2-1. The CDR3 length is 15 residues. CDR1 and CDR2 (germline): SGHRS, YFSETQ. CDR3 residues: CASSLTLFSYNEQFF. The complete variable domain, with remaining parts taken from reference TRBV5-1 and TRBJ2-1, reads KAGVTQTPRYLIKTRGQQVTLSCSPISGHRSVSWYQQTPGQGLQFLFEYFSETQRNKGNFPGRFSGRQFSNSRSEMNVSTLELGDSALYLCASSLTLFSYNEQFFGPGTRLTVL.

The CDR3 reads CSVGELGKSGANVLTF. The chain recombines TRBV29-1 with TRBJ2-6. CDR1 is SQVTM, CDR2 ANQGSEA, per germline. This CDR3 has 16 amino acids.

The chain joins TRBV10-3 to TRBJ2-3; TCRdb proposes TRBD1, but this gene call is untestable without DNA. CDR1 and CDR2 from the germline V gene are ENHRY and SYGVKD. The CDR3 runs to 16 residues. CDR3: CAIRAPTGQGPDTQYF.

V usage is TRBV5-1 and J usage is TRBJ2-7; there is no DNA to check the TCRdb D call of TRBD1. The length of the CDR3 is 18 residues. Germline V gene lookup returns CDR1 SGHRS and CDR2 YFSETQ. CDR3 sequence reads: CASSLAQSTRGRIYEQYF.

The chain joins TRBV27 to TRBJ2-7; there is no DNA to check the TCRdb D call of TRBD1. This CDR3 has 15 residues. The germline gives CDR1 MNHEY, CDR2 SMNVEV (reference sequence). The CDR3 sequence: CASSLKGQRSYEQYF.

The chain has TRBV18 and TRBJ1-6; the TCRdb call, TRBD1, lacks DNA for checking. The CDR3 spans 14 residues. The germline CDR1 and CDR2 sequences are KGHSH and LQKENI. The CDR3 spells CASSPGQGESPLHF.

V is TRBV5-6 and J is TRBJ2-1; TCRdb's D call, TRBD1, is unchecked because there is no DNA. CDR1 and CDR2 (germline): SGHDT, YYEEEE. This CDR3 is built from 15 residues. CDR3 in amino acids: CASSYRAGFYNEQFF.

The chain links TRBV7-2 to TRBJ2-3; checking the TCRdb D call of TRBD2 is not possible without DNA. The CDR3 is made up of 15 amino acids. Germline CDR1 is SGHTA and CDR2 is FQGNSA. CDR3 residues: CASRSLAGSTDTQYF.

V gene TRBV5-1 combines with J gene TRBJ2-3; TCRdb's D gene call, TRBD2, goes unchecked for lack of DNA. Germline CDR1 and CDR2: SGHRS and YFSETQ. This CDR3 comprises 15 residues. This CDR3 reads CASSLAGLHTDTQYF.

The V gene is TRBV4-2, the J gene TRBJ2-4; with no DNA, the TCRdb D assignment of TRBD1 cannot be verified. Per germline, CDR1 LGHNA and CDR2 YNFKEQ. The CDR3 extends over 16 amino acids. The CDR3 loop is CASSQDPPESKNIQYF.

The gene calls are TRBV10-1 and TRBJ2-1; checking the TCRdb D call of TRBD2 is not possible without DNA. Germline CDR1 WNHNN, CDR2 SYGVQD (reference sequence). The CDR3 runs to 15 residues. The CDR3 reads CASSDRLAGINEQFF.

The chain couples TRBV5-1 to TRBJ2-2; lacking DNA, the TRBD1 call made by TCRdb goes unchecked. Germline V gene sequence: CDR1 SGHRS, CDR2 YFSETQ. The CDR3 runs 15 residues. The chain's CDR3 is CASSLLTGSSGELFF.

This chain connects TRBV11-2 to TRBJ2-7; TCRdb reports TRBD1, a call that lacks DNA to check it against. Per germline, CDR1 SGHAT and CDR2 FQNNGV. CDR3 length: 14 amino acids. The CDR3 here is CASSKGTQSYEQYF.

The rearrangement joins TRBV5-1 to TRBJ1-1. The CDR3 spans 12 residues. CDR1 and CDR2 (germline): SGHRS, YFSETQ. CDR3: CASSFSGTEAFF. Filled out from reference TRBV5-1 and TRBJ1-1, the complete variable domain reads KAGVTQTPRYLIKTRGQQVTLSCSPISGHRSVSWYQQTPGQGLQFLFEYFSETQRNKGNFPGRFSGRQFSNSRSEMNVSTLELGDSALYLCASSFSGTEAFFGQGTRLTVV.

The rearrangement links TRBV5-6 to TRBJ2-3. The germline gives CDR1 SGHDT, CDR2 YYEEEE. The CDR3 is 14 amino acids. CDR3 protein: CASSPRPSTDTQYF.